The 7 T cell receptor beta chains below all came from one sample that was sequenced in a study of neoadjuvant anti-PD-1 for oral cavity cancer. Sequencing was performed with immunoSEQ multiplex PCR; in TCRdb, only in-frame clones are kept and a portion is missing. This sample has about 15,000 clones, with 50% to 70% found just once. This specimen consisted of PBMCs, obtained before nivolumab (anti-PD-1) treatment. All receptors come from a person aged 40 to 85 with oral cavity squamous cell carcinoma.

The rearrangement uses TRBV11-2 and TRBJ1-1, with D uncertain. Germline loops: CDR1 SGHAT, CDR2 FQNNGV. The CDR3 has 13 amino acids. Trimming removed 0 bases from V and 3 bases from J, with 5 bases in between. CDR3 sequence (DNA): TGTGCCAGCAGCTTAGATGGGGACACTGAAGCTTTCTTT. Amino acids: CASSLDGDTEAFF.

The V gene is TRBV11-2, the J gene TRBJ2-1; D uncertain. Germline values: CDR1 SGHAT, CDR2 FQNNGV. This CDR3 comprises 15 residues. V was cut by 0 bases and J by 8 bases, with 14 bases left in between. The DNA of the CDR3 is TGTGCCAGCAGCTTAGATCTACCCGGTTTTTATGAGCAGTTCTTC. Protein sequence: CASSLDLPGFYEQFF.

The chain combines TRBV5-8 with TRBJ1-5; 9 bases fit TRBD1. V dropped 4 bases and J dropped 6; count of bases not matched to a gene: 5. This CDR3 has 14 amino acids. Germline assignment: CDR1 SGHTS and CDR2 YDEGEE. Here the CDR3 DNA reads TGTGCCAGCAGCCTGACAGGGGGACTTCAGCCCCAGCATTTT. Its protein is CASSLTGGLQPQHF.

The chain has TRBV9 and TRBJ1-1; a weak D match, TRBD1 (6 bases). CDR1 and CDR2 (germline): SGDLS, YYNGEE. This CDR3 contains 14 residues. V shed 1 base and J shed 1 base, with 8 bases lying between them. This CDR3 reads CASSVRGGNTEAFF. CDR3 DNA: TGTGCCAGCAGCGTAAGAGGGGGGAACACTGAAGCTTTCTTT.

The rearrangement uses TRBV7-6 and TRBJ2-7; D not certain. V was cut by 1 base and J by 3 bases, with 13 bases left in between. There are 15 residues in the CDR3. The germline V gene encodes CDR1 SGHVS and CDR2 FNYEAQ. The CDR3 region has the DNA TGTGCCAGCAGCTTAGGGGCCTTACCGATCTACGAGCAGTACTTC. Translating it yields CASSLGALPIYEQYF.

The chain combines TRBV7-9 with TRBJ1-2; no definite D call. V was cut by 3 bases and J by 8 bases, with 19 bases left in between. CDR3 length equals 15 residues. Germline-derived CDR1 and CDR2 are SEHNR and FQNEAQ (reference sequence). CDR3 region: CASSLSGESTAGYTF. CDR3 DNA sequence: TGTGCCAGCAGCTTGTCTGGAGAGTCCACCGCCGGCTACACCTTC.

The rearrangement uses TRBV9 and TRBJ2-5, with 9 bases lining up with TRBD1. CDR1 SGDLS and CDR2 YYNGEE come from the germline V gene. The CDR3 has 14 amino acids. V dropped 3 bases and J dropped 2; count of bases not matched to a gene: 2. The CDR3 is CASSDGTGQETQYF. In DNA, the CDR3 is TGTGCCAGCAGCGACGGGACAGGGCAAGAGACCCAGTACTTC.